This T cell receptor beta chain was observed in a study of blood T cells in healthy people across ages (dated by TCRdb to the mid-2010s). With respect to the entire study: In model experiments, template switching captured roughly one uniquely barcoded TCR beta cDNA molecule for every two T cells. Age-related changes in TCR beta repertoire diversity were measured in the study by deep sequencing normalized with unique cDNA molecular identifiers. Four age groups were formed from the donors: young (average about 16 years), middle-aged (approximately 39), aged (more than 55) and long-lived (82). To avoid experimental bias, donors of different ages were distributed randomly across sequencing lanes. Using the same blood draw, the study looked at two additional independent replicas of 1 million unique cDNA reads for two donors, one aged 18 to 30 and the other aged 80 or older.

The CDR3 contains 17 residues, cysteine and phenylalanine counted. Of the read, only the CDR3 DNA is kept; its 51 bases are in frame from base 1. Based on the germline V gene, the CDR1 and CDR2 sequences are SGHRS and YFSETQ. V loses 0 bases, J loses 3 bases, and the germline ends lie 19 bases apart. The 39 donors, aged about 6 to 95 years, were systemically healthy Caucasian individuals from Russia. Each donor gave approximately 9.3 milliliters of peripheral blood, collected into EDTA-treated Vacutainer tubes. PBMCs were isolated by Ficoll-Paque density-gradient centrifugation, with at least 6 million obtained per sample. Trizol reagent was used to extract total RNA from PBMCs, with at least 5 micrograms per sample. The percentages of naive CD45RAhigh/CD27high T cells were determined by flow cytometry on a PBMC aliquot from every donor. General study outcomes and caveats: Observed TCR beta diversity per million T cells fell roughly linearly with age, and a significant reduction was already apparent by age approximately 41. Estimates of total diversity based on one million sequenced T cells were regarded as lower bounds and as underestimates. Because donor CMV infection status was unknown, age-related changes in expanded clonotypes were potentially confounded. Compared with the aged group, the long-lived group had more naive CD4+ T cells, fewer expanded clones and increased TCR diversity, a pattern suggesting age selection. Because profiling used bulk unsorted PBMCs, naive and antigen-experienced compartments could not be compared conclusively. Observed TCR beta diversity correlated strongly with the percentage of naive T cells measured by flow cytometry.

As to this clonotype: It lacks a known antigen. Base qualities are not provided; no much larger clone lies one nucleotide away.

The method was 5' RACE. Reads for this sample came from an Illumina HiSeq 2500. The second PCR ran for about 6 to 11 cycles and used a J-beta primer mix along with a sample-barcoded 5' primer. Each TCR beta cDNA molecule received a unique molecular identifier from a template-switch 5' adaptor carrying 12 random nucleotides. Each sample yielded at least 2.5 million CDR3-containing paired-end reads. All of the RNA was converted into first-strand cDNA using the Mint cDNA synthesis kit, with a TRBC-specific oligonucleotide serving as the primer. All cDNA was treated with uracil-DNA glycosylase and then went through a first 18-cycle PCR with the universal primers M1SS and BC2_uni_R. The original pipeline was this. Normalization of each sample was performed by random selection of 1 million high-quality reads, each carrying a distinct molecular identifier. Instead of being binned into consensus sequences, reads that shared molecular identifiers were thrown out. CDR3 identification, clonotype clustering and error correction used MiTCR with a Q25 quality threshold and the strictest error-elimination algorithm. A nonparametric unseen species model with Euler transformation was used to estimate a lower bound on total TCR beta diversity. The public reads were quality trimmed at Q25 with fastp and then assembled into clones with MiXCR by TCRdb, keeping productive beta chains. Under each unique CDR3 protein, matching rows form one entry showing the most common genes and DNA. TCRdb, rather than the study authors, made the V and J calls. Present in this sample are approximately 790,000 distinct CDR3 sequences, roughly 60% of which were seen just once. In total, the top ten clones hold about 30% of the sample.

Recombination connected TRBV5-1 to TRBJ2-7, with the D call tentatively TRBD1 or TRBD2, each fitting 5 bases. The clonotype originates from a man aged 25 to 45 in good health. Sequencing was carried out using blood. The DNA is TGCGCCAGCAGCTTGGGGAGGCAGGGAGCGGTACACTACGAGCAGTACTTC. The resulting protein is CASSLGRQGAVHYEQYF.